This T cell receptor (beta chain) appears in the sequencing data of a study of cytomegalovirus exposure and HLA in healthy donors. General study points: Sequences of the TCR beta chain were said to predict the HLA-A and HLA-B alleles of most subjects accurately. Three of the chains that were CMV-associated were confirmed in vitro to be specific for CMV antigens. Immune exposure was documented only through CMV serostatus. The classifier was said to identify cytomegalovirus status with high specificity and sensitivity.

Comment on this clone: Antigen: not known.

Per the germline V gene, CDR1 is ENHRY and CDR2 is SYGVKD. This CDR3 contains 17 residues. The V segment lost 10 bases and the J segment 2 bases; nucleotides outside the gene matches: 16. PCR amplification relied on 60 Vbeta primers (plus 13 Jbeta primers). TCRdb's table, derived via immunoSEQ multiplex PCR, lists solely in-frame clones and lacks some. The sample carries tens of thousands of clones, about nine tenths recorded once. The clonotype was recovered from a man aged 25 to 45 in good health and CMV-seropositive. This chain uses TRBV10-3 with TRBJ1-5; 8 bases fit TRBD1. The sequenced sample consisted of PBMCs. The CDR3 loop reads CATSRQGQGIRNQPQHF. DNA for the CDR3: TGTGCCACTTCGAGACAGGGGCAGGGGATACGCAATCAGCCCCAGCATTTT.